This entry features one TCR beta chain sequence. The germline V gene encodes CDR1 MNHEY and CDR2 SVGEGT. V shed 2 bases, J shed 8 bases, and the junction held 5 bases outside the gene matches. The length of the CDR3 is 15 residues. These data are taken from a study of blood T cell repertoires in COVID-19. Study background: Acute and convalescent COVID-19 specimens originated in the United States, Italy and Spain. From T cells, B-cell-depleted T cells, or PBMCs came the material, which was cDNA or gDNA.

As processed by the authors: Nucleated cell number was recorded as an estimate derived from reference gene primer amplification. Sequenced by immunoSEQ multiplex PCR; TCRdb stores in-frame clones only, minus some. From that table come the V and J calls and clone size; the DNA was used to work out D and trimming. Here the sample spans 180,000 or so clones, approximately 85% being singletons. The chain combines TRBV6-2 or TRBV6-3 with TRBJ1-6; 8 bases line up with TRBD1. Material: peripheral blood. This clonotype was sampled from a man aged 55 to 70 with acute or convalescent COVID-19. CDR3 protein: CASSYLRTGHSPLHF. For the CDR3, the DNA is TGTGCCAGCAGTTACCTCCGGACAGGGCATTCACCCCTCCACTTT.